These 9 T cell receptor beta chains originate from one sample sequenced in a study of persistence of HIV-infected CD4 T cells. No antigen is known for these receptors. Cells were stimulated with overlapping HIV-1 Gag 15-mer peptides. Memory cells lacking CD40L and CD69 with high CD45RO were sorted. This was the immunoSEQ version 4 assay in survey mode. Repertoires were generated with immunoSEQ multiplex PCR, while TCRdb's copy carries only in-frame clones and drops some. The sample has more than 30,000 clones, 75% to 85% seen once; the top ten hold around 0.88%. This sample comprised cultured CD4+ T cells from PBMCs, obtained from a patient who received antiretroviral therapy. The receptor set was obtained from an adult with HIV. The donor label of this sample is uncertain.

The V and J genes are TRBV3-1 (or the pseudogene TRBV3-2) and TRBJ1-2, with D hard to call. CDR1 is LGHDT, CDR2 YNNKEL, per germline (reference sequence). The V end was cut by 1 base, the J end by 4 bases, with 7 bases between. The length of the CDR3 is 13 residues. The CDR3, as DNA: TGTGCCAGCAGCCAAGCGGCGGTCTATGGCTACACCTTC. Protein sequence: CASSQAAVYGYTF.

This chain uses TRBV2 with TRBJ2-2; 8 bases agree with TRBD2. With V trimmed by 5 bases and J by 6 bases, 5 bases remained unmatched. Germline V gene lookup returns CDR1 SNHLY and CDR2 FYNNEI. The CDR3 runs 14 residues. CDR3 in DNA: TGTGCCAGCAGTCAACTCGGGGGGGCCGGGGAGCTGTTTTTT. Translating gives CASSQLGGAGELFF.

This clone was recorded a few times. V is TRBV30 and J is TRBJ1-4; D unclear. From germline, CDR1 is GTSNPN and CDR2 SVGIG (reference sequence). V was cut by 5 bases and J by 5 bases, with 9 bases left in between. The CDR3 totals 12 residues. This CDR3 reads CAWGRQNEKLFF. The CDR3 DNA reads as TGTGCCTGGGGACGGCAGAATGAAAAACTGTTTTTT. Combining the CDR3 with reference TRBV30 and TRBJ1-4 gives the whole variable domain SQTIHQWPATLVQPVGSPLSLECTVEGTSNPNLYWYRQAAGRGLQLLFYSVGIGQISSEVPQNLSASRPQDRQFILSSKKLLLSDSGFYLCAWGRQNEKLFFGSGTQLSVL.

This chain uses TRBV20-1 with TRBJ2-1, with 8 bases identical to TRBD2. The germline V gene encodes CDR1 DFQATT and CDR2 SNEGSKA (reference sequence). The CDR3 totals 13 residues. V lost 3 bases and J lost 10; bases outside the gene matches: 8. The CDR3 reads CSASYGRGVEQFF. DNA of the CDR3: TGCAGTGCTAGTTATGGGCGGGGGGTCGAGCAGTTCTTC.

The J gene is TRBJ2-5, the V gene TRBV6-5, with 9 bases that match TRBD1. Germline CDR1 is MNHEY and CDR2 is SVGAGI. With 4 bases clipped from V and 6 bases from J, the junction kept 9 bases outside the gene matches. This CDR3 region has 15 residues. CDR3 sequence (DNA): TGTGCCAGCAGTTTCGACAGGGGGTACGACAAGACCCAGTACTTC. This codes for CASSFDRGYDKTQYF.

This clone has only one observation. The V and J genes are TRBV1 and TRBJ2-5; the table calls TRBD2, which could not be checked here. TRBV1 is annotated as a pseudogene. This CDR3 comprises 15 residues. As DNA, the CDR3 is TGCACCAGCAGCCCCCGTACTAGCGGGGTGGAGACCCAGTACTTC. It specifies CTSSPRTSGVETQYF.

V usage is TRBV10-3 and J usage is TRBJ1-1; D is undetermined. Germline V CDR1 and CDR2: ENHRY, SYGVKD. The CDR3 is 14 residues long. V was trimmed by 9 bases and J by 4 bases, leaving 18 bases between them. The CDR3 spells CAILQESGGTEAFF. CDR3 bases: TGTGCCATACTACAAGAGAGCGGAGGCACTGAAGCTTTCTTT.

CDR3 sequence (DNA): TGTGCCAGCAGCCACTCGCGGGGGGGATGGGAGCAGTTCTTC. Translating it yields CASSHSRGGWEQFF. This chain joins TRBV3-1 (or the pseudogene TRBV3-2) and TRBJ2-1, with 9 bases aligning to TRBD2. V lost 3 bases and J lost 10; bases outside the gene matches: 7. This CDR3 contains 14 residues. The germline V gene has CDR1 LGHDT and CDR2 YNNKEL (reference sequence).

This chain joins TRBV6-6 and TRBJ1-2; D may be TRBD1 (6 bases). Germline values: CDR1 MNHNY, CDR2 SVGAGI (reference sequence). Trimming shortened V by 1 base and J by 2 bases, and 8 bases separated the two germline ends. The CDR3 extends over 14 amino acids. The CDR3 reads CASSYLTGNYGYTF. Written as DNA, the CDR3 is TGTGCCAGCAGTTACTTGACAGGAAACTATGGCTACACCTTC.